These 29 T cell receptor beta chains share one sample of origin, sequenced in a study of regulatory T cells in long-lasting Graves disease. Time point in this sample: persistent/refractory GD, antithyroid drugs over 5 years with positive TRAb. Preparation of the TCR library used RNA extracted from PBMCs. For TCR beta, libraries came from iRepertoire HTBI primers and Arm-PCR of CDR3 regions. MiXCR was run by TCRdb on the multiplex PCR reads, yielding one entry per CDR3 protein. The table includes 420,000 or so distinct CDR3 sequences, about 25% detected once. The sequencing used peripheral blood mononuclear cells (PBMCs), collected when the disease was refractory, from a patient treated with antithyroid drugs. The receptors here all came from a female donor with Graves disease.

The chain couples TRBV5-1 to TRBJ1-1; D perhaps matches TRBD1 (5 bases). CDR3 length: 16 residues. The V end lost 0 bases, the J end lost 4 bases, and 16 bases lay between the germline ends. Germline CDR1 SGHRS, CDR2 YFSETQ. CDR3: CASSLETNRNPTEAFF. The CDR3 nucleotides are TGCGCCAGCAGCTTGGAGACGAACAGGAACCCCACTGAAGCTTTCTTT.

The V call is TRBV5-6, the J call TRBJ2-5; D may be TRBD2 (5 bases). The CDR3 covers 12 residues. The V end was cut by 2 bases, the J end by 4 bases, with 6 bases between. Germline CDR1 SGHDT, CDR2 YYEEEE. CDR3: CASSFAGETQYF. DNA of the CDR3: TGTGCCAGCAGCTTTGCGGGAGAGACCCAGTACTTC.

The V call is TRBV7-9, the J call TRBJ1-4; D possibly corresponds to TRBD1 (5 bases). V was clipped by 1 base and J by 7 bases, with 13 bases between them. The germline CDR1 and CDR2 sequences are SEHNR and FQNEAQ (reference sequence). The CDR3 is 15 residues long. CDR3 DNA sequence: TGTGCCAGCAGCTTAGATATGGCAGGGCGTGAAAAACTGTTTTTT. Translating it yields CASSLDMAGREKLFF.

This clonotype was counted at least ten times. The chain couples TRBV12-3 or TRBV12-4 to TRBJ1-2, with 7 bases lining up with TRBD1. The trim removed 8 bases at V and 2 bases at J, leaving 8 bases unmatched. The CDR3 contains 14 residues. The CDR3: CASLGDSVNYGYTF. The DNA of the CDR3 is TGTGCCAGCCTAGGGGACAGCGTCAACTATGGCTACACCTTC.

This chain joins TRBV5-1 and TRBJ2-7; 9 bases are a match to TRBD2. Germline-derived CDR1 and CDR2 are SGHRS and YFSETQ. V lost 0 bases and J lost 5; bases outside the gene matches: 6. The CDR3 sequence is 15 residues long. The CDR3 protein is CASSLAAGLANEQYF. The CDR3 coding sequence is TGCGCCAGCAGCTTGGCCGCCGGACTAGCGAACGAGCAGTACTTC.

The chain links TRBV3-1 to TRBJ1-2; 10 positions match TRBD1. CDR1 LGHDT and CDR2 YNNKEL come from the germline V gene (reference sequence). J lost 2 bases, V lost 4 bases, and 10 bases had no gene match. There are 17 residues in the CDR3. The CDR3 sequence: CASSRLIKGQGNYGYTF. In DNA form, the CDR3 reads TGTGCCAGCAGCCGACTAATTAAGGGACAGGGGAACTATGGCTACACCTTC.

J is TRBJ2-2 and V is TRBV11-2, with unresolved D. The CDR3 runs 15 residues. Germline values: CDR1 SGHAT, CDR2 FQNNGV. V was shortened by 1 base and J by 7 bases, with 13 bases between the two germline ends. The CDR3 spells CASSLGLVLDGELFF. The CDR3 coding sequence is TGTGCCAGCAGCTTAGGACTCGTCCTTGACGGGGAGCTGTTTTTT.

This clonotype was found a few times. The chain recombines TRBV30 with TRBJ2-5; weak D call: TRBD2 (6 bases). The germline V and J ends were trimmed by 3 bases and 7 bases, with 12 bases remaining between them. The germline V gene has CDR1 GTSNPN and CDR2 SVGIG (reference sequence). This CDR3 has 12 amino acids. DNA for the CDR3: TGTGCCTGGAGCCGGGGGATGAGGACCCAGTACTTC. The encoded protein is CAWSRGMRTQYF.

DNA for the CDR3: TGCGCCAGCAGCCAAGGCGCAAAGACTGCCATCACCGGGGAGCTGTTTTTT. Amino acid sequence: CASSQGAKTAITGELFF. The J gene is TRBJ2-2, the V gene TRBV4-3; D not certain. Trimming shortened V by 1 base and J by 4 bases, and 16 bases separated the two germline ends. CDR1 and CDR2 from the germline V gene are LGHNA and YSLEER. This CDR3 has 17 amino acids.

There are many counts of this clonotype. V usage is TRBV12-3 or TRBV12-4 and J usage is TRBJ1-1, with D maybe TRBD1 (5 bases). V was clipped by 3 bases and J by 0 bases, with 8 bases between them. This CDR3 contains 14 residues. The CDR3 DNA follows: TGTGCCAGCAGTTTTAGGGGTATGAACACTGAAGCTTTCTTT. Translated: CASSFRGMNTEAFF.

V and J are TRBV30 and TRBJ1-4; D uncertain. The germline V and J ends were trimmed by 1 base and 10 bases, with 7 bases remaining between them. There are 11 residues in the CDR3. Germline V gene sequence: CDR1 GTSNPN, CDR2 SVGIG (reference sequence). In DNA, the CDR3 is TGTGCCTGGAGTGATCGTGGAAAACTGTTTTTT. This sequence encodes CAWSDRGKLFF. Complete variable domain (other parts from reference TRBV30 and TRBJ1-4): SQTIHQWPATLVQPVGSPLSLECTVEGTSNPNLYWYRQAAGRGLQLLFYSVGIGQISSEVPQNLSASRPQDRQFILSSKKLLLSDSGFYLCAWSDRGKLFFGSGTQLSVL.

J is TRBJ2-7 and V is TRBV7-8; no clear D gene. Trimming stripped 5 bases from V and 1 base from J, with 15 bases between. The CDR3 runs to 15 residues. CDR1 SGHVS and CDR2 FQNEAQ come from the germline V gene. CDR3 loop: CASSPVEHISYEQYF. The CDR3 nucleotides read TGTGCCAGCAGCCCTGTAGAGCACATTTCCTACGAGCAGTACTTC.

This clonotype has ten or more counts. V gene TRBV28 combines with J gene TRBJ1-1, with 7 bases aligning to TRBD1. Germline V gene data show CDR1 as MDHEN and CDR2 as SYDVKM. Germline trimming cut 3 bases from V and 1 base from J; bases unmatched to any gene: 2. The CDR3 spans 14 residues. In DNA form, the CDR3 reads TGTGCCAGCAGTTTCACAGGGGCGAACACTGAAGCTTTCTTT. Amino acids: CASSFTGANTEAFF.

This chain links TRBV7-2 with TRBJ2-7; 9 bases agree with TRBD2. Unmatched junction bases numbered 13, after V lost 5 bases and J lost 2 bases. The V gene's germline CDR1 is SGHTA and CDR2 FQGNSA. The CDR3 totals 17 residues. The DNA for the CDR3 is TGTGCCAGCAGCCGCGCGCCTCTAGCGGGAATCGCCTACGAGCAGTACTTC. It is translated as CASSRAPLAGIAYEQYF.

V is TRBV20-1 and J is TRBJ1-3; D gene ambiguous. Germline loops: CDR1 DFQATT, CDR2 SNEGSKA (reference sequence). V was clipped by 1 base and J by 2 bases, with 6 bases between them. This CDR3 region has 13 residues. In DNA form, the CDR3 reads TGCAGTGCTAGAGTACTGACTGGAAACACCATATATTTT. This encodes CSARVLTGNTIYF.

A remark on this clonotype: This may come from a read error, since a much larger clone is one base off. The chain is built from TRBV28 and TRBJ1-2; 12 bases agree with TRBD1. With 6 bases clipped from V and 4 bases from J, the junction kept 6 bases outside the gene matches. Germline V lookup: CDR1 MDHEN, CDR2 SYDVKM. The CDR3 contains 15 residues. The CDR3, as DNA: TGTGCCAGCAGGGGCGGGACAGGGGGCGGCTATGGCTACACCTTC. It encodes CASRGGTGGGYGYTF.

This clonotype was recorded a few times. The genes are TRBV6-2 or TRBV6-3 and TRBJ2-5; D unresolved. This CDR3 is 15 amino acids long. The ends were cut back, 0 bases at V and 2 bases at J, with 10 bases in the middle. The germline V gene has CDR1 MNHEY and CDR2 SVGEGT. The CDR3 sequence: CASSYSTSLQETQYF. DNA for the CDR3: TGTGCCAGCAGTTACTCGACGAGTTTACAAGAGACCCAGTACTTC.

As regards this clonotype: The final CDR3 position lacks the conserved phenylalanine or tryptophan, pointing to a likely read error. The CDR3 DNA is TGTGCCAGCAGGCGGGACAGGTCCTACGAGCAGTACCTC. Its translation is CASRRDRSYEQYL. The V call is TRBV27, the J call TRBJ2-7; 8 bases map to TRBD1. The CDR3 extends over 13 amino acids. The ends lost 6 bases at V and 1 base at J; junction bases unmatched: 2. In germline, CDR1 is MNHEY, CDR2 SMNVEV (reference sequence).

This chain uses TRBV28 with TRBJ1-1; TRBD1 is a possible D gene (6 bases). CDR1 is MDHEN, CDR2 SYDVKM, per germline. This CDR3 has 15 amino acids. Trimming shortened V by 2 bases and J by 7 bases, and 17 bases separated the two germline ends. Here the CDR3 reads CASSLVQGPNREAFF. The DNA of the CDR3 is TGTGCCAGCAGTTTAGTACAGGGACCGAATCGTGAAGCTTTCTTT.

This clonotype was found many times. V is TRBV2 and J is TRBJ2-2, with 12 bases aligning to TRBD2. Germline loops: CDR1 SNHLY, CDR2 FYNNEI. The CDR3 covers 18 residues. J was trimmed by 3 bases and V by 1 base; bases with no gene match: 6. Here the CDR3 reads CASSEGPGTSGYTGELFF. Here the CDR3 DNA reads TGTGCCAGCAGTGAAGGACCGGGGACTAGCGGGTACACCGGGGAGCTGTTTTTT. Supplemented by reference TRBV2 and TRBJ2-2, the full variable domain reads EPEVTQTPSHQVTQMGQEVILRCVPISNHLYFYWYRQILGQKVEFLVSFYNNEISEKSEIFDDQFSVERPDGSNFTLKIRSTKLEDSAMYFCASSEGPGTSGYTGELFFGEGSRLTVL.

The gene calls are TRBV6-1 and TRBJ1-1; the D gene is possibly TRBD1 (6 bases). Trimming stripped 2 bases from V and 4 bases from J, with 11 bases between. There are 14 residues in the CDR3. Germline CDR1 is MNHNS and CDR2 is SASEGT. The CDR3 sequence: CASSEFPGATEAFF. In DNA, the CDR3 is TGTGCCAGCAGTGAATTTCCGGGGGCCACTGAAGCTTTCTTT.

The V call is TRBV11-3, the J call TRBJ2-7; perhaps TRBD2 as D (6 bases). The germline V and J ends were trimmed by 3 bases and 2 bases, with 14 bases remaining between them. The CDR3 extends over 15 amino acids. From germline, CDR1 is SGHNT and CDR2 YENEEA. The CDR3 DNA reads TGTGCCAGCAGCTTCAGTGGGGACTCACCCTACGAGCAGTACTTC. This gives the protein CASSFSGDSPYEQYF.

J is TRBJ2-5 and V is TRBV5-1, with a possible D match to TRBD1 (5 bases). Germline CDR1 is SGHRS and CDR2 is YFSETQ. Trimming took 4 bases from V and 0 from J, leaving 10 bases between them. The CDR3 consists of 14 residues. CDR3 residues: CASSRQTYQETQYF. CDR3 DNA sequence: TGCGCCAGCAGCAGACAGACGTACCAAGAGACCCAGTACTTC.

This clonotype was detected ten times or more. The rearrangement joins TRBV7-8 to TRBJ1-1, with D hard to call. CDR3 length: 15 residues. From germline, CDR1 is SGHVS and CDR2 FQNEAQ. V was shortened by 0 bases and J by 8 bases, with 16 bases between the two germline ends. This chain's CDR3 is CASSLAPVSGFEAFF. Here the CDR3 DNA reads TGTGCCAGCAGCTTAGCCCCCGTGAGTGGATTCGAAGCTTTCTTT. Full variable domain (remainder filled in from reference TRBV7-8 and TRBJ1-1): GAGVSQSPRYKVAKRGQDVALRCDPISGHVSLFWYQQALGQGPEFLTYFQNEAQLDKSGLPSDRFFAERPEGSVSTLKIQRTQQEDSAVYLCASSLAPVSGFEAFFGQGTRLTVV.

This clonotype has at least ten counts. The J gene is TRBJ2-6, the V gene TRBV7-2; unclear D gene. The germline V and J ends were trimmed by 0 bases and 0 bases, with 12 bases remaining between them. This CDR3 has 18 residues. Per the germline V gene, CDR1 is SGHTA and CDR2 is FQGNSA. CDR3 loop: CASSLAGSISSGANVLTF. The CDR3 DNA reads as TGTGCCAGCAGCTTAGCGGGCAGTATTAGCTCTGGGGCCAACGTCCTGACTTTC.

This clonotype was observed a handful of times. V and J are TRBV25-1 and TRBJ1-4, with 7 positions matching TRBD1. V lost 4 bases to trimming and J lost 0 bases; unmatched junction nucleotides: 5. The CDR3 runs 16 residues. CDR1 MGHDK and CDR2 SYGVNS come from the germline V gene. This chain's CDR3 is CASSARTGATNEKLFF. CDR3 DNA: TGTGCCAGCAGTGCGCGAACAGGGGCAACTAATGAAAAACTGTTTTTT.

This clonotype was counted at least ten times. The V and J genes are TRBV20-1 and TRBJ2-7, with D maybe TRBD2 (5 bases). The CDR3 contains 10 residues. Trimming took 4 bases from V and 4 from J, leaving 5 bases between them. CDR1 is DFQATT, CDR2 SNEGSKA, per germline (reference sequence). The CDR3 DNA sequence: TGCAGTGCTACGGGATACGAGCAGTACTTC. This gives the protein CSATGYEQYF.

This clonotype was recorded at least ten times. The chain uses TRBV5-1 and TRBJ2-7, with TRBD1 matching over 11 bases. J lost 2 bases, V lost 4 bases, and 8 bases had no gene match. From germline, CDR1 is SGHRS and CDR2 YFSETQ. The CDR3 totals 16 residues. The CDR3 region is CASSPSGTGGPYEQYF. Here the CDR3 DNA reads TGCGCCAGCAGCCCCTCCGGGACAGGGGGGCCCTACGAGCAGTACTTC.

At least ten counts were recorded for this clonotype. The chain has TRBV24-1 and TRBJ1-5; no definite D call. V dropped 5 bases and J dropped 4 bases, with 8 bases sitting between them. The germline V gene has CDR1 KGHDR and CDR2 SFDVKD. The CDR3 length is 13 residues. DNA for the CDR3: TGTGCCACCAGTGGGAGCAGTAATCAGCCCCAGCATTTT. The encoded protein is CATSGSSNQPQHF.